This T cell receptor beta chain was identified in a study of T cell responses to AZD1222 COVID-19 vaccine. Study-wide context: Both about-4-week and about-12-week second-dose recipients were combined.

Broader study findings: Most donors were white British, females outnumbered males, and clonal diversity was possibly underestimated. Unmutated variant regions reportedly attract nearly half of all spike-specific TCRs. Repertoire sampling happened only post peak T cell response.

Germline CDR1 reads MNHEY; CDR2 reads SVGAGI. The CDR3 contains 15 residues. Trimming removed 3 bases at V and 10 bases at J, with 16 bases between. On this clone itself: Its specificity is unknown.

Method: immunoSEQ multiplex PCR; TCRdb's copy keeps in-frame clones and lacks some. This table has about 99,000 clones, 80% to 90% appearing once. This TCR derives from an adult in good health. Sample: peripheral blood, taken on day 0 of AZD1222 vaccination. V and J are TRBV6-5 and TRBJ1-6; maybe TRBD1 (5 bases). The CDR3 loop is CASSYSRASRSPLHF. CDR3 nucleotides: TGTGCCAGCAGTTATTCCAGGGCCTCTCGGTCACCCCTCCACTTT.